The rows below give T cell receptor beta chains drawn from one sample of a study of T-cell reconstitution after alpha-beta-depleted transplantation in children. TCRdb re-derived calls from the PCR reads in MiXCR, one entry per CDR3 protein. The table lists about 480,000 distinct CDR3 sequences, under 15% of them singletons, with under 7% in the top ten. This material consisted of PBMCs from the stem cell graft donor, taken from the stem cell graft. The source of these receptors is a human donor who donated a stem cell graft to a child with combined immunodeficiency. The CDR3 runs from the conserved cysteine through the conserved F or W. The order of the fields is J gene, D gene, V gene, CDR3 protein. A D gene is named only where the DNA matches it firmly.

TRBJ2-1 | NA | TRBV12-3/TRBV12-4 | CASSLSGQRDRNEQFF
TRBJ1-6 | NA | TRBV27 | CASSTDPLGNSPLHF
TRBJ1-5 | NA | TRBV18 | CASSPTGDNQPQHF
TRBJ1-5 | NA | TRBV10-3 | CAISESGNDNQPQHF
TRBJ2-1 | NA | TRBV5-1 | CASSFGDTRSEQFF
TRBJ2-1 | TRBD2 | TRBV4-3 | CASSQDTSGTRYSEQFF
TRBJ2-3 | NA | TRBV20-1 | CSAPKSTDTQYF
TRBJ2-2 | NA | TRBV10-3 | CAIHPTQNTGELFF
TRBJ2-7 | TRBD2 | TRBV5-1 | CASSVGTSGGYEQYF
TRBJ1-1 | NA | TRBV4-3 | CASSQDHVGGEAFF
TRBJ2-7 | NA | TRBV12-3/TRBV12-4 | CASSVAASYEQYF
TRBJ2-7 | NA | TRBV12-3/TRBV12-4 | CASSLEAPPQYF
TRBJ2-2 | TRBD2 | TRBV20-1 | CSATGRESIGELFF
TRBJ2-7 | TRBD1 | TRBV18 | CASSPPVGQGYEQYF
TRBJ2-7 | TRBD2 | TRBV29-1 | CSVVSGSSYEQYF
TRBJ2-1 | NA | TRBV28 | CASSLDIYNEQFF
TRBJ2-7 | NA | TRBV4-1 | CASSQTGTTRYEQYF
TRBJ1-1 | NA | TRBV7-6 | CASSLRQWTEAFF
TRBJ2-7 | NA | TRBV20-1 | CSARDWQRESSYEQYF
TRBJ2-3 | TRBD2 | TRBV10-3 | CAISERLAGVEDTQYF
TRBJ1-2 | TRBD1 | TRBV2 | CASKHRGDYGYTF
TRBJ2-7 | TRBD2 | TRBV20-1 | CSARDFAGTSGGYEQYF
TRBJ2-3 | TRBD1 | TRBV28 | CASSMTPGQEPYF
TRBJ2-3 | TRBD1 | TRBV12-3/TRBV12-4 | CASSFVRGQDTQYF
TRBJ1-2 | NA | TRBV5-6 | CASSSTGTGGYTF
TRBJ1-5 | NA | TRBV20-1 | CSAGAGQDQPQHF
TRBJ2-3 | TRBD2 | TRBV7-8 | CASSGAAHGRGASDTQYF
TRBJ2-2 | NA | TRBV4-2 | CASSQESGFVGELFF
TRBJ2-3 | TRBD2 | TRBV12-3/TRBV12-4 | CASTPGGAVDTQYF
TRBJ2-2 | TRBD1 | TRBV6-4 | CALSPLPSRDRVGTGELFF
TRBJ2-4 | NA | TRBV29-1 | CSATTPGENIQYF
TRBJ2-5 | NA | TRBV5-1 | CASSLAIRTAFSSTQYF
TRBJ2-2 | TRBD2 | TRBV27 | CASSLFRSLPGTRLTGELFF
TRBJ1-2 | TRBD1 | TRBV5-1 | CASSTGQGYGYTF
TRBJ1-1 | TRBD1 | TRBV4-3 | CASSRTTGGWTEAFF